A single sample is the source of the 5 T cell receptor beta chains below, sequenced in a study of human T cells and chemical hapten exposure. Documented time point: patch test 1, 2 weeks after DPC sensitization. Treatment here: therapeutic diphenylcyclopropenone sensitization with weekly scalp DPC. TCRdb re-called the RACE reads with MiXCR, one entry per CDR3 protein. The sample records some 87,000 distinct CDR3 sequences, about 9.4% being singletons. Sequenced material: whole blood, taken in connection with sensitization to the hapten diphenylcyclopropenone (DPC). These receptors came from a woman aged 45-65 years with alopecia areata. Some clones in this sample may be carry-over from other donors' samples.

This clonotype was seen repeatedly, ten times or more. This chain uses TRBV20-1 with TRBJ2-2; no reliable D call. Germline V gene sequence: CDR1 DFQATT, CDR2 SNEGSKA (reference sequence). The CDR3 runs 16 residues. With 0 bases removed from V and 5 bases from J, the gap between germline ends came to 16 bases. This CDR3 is CSARDPQAAVTGELFF. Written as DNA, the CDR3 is TGCAGTGCTAGAGACCCCCAGGCAGCAGTTACCGGGGAGCTGTTTTTT.

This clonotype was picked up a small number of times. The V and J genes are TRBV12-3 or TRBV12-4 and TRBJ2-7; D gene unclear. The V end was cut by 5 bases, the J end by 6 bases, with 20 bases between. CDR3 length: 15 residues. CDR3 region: CASSPPASVGREQYF. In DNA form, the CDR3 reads TGTGCCAGCAGTCCCCCGGCCTCGGTAGGGCGCGAGCAGTACTTC.

CDR3: CASSYPAGSGYTF. The CDR3 DNA reads TGTGCCAGCAGTTACCCCGCAGGGTCAGGCTACACCTTC. The chain carries TRBV28 and TRBJ1-2; D might be TRBD1 (5 bases). There are 13 residues in the CDR3. Germline CDR1 MDHEN, CDR2 SYDVKM. Trimming took 4 bases from V and 8 from J, leaving 14 bases between them.

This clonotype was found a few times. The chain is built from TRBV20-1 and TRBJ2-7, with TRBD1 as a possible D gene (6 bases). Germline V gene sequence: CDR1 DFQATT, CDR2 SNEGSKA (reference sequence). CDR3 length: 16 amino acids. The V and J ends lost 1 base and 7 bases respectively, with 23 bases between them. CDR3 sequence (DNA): TGCAGTGCTAGAGCGGGTCCGAAGCTTTCAAGGGGGGAGCAGTACTTC. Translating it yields CSARAGPKLSRGEQYF.

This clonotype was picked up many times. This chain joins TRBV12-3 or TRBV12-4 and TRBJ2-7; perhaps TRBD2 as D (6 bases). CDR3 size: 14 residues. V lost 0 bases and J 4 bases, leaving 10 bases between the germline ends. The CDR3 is CASSLAQGLYEQYF. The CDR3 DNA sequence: TGTGCCAGCAGTTTAGCCCAGGGACTGTACGAGCAGTACTTC.